The rows below give T cell receptor beta chains drawn from one sample of a study of response to subunit inactivated influenza vaccine. TCRdb used MiXCR to reprocess the RT-PCR reads, holding one entry per CDR3 protein. In the table there are around 490,000 distinct CDR3 sequences, approximately 7.7% of which are singletons. The material sequenced was PBMCs from blood, taken around 25 months after vaccination. Source of these receptors: a man between 50 and 69 years old who received an inactivated influenza vaccine. CDR3s include the opening cysteine and the closing phenylalanine or tryptophan. The D gene is left open where the match is weak. Expanded clones are given a class, and other clones once, few, many or no size at all.

>TRBV10-2|TRBJ2-2|TRBD2|many
CASRETSGRVPTGELFF
TGCGCCAGCAGGGAGACTAGCGGGAGGGTGCCCACCGGGGAGCTGTTTTTT
>TRBV5-1|TRBJ1-2|-|many
CASSPNHDGLNYGYTF
TGCGCCAGCAGCCCTAATCACGACGGACTAAACTATGGCTACACCTTC
>TRBV28|TRBJ1-4|-|many
CASSLYATNEKLFF
TGTGCCAGCAGTTTGTACGCAACTAATGAAAAACTGTTTTTT
>TRBV7-9|TRBJ2-7|-|few
CASSPHHRDEQYF
TGTGCCAGCAGCCCCCACCACAGGGACGAGCAGTACTTC
>TRBV12-3/TRBV12-4|TRBJ2-1|-|many
CASSRAGGNEQFF
TGTGCCAGCAGCCGAGCCGGCGGAAATGAGCAGTTCTTC
>TRBV5-1|TRBJ1-3|TRBD1|many
CASSLDHRGQAGNTIYF
TGCGCCAGCAGCTTGGATCACAGGGGGCAAGCTGGAAACACCATATATTTT
>TRBV3-1|TRBJ2-7|TRBD2|few
CASSQGRSGREQYF
TGTGCCAGCAGCCAAGGTCGTAGCGGGAGGGAGCAGTACTTC
>TRBV7-9|TRBJ2-3|TRBD1|-
CASSYPPGQGTDTQYF
TGTGCCAGCAGTTACCCCCCGGGACAGGGCACAGATACGCAGTATTTT
>TRBV20-1|TRBJ2-4|TRBD1|-
CSASDRGGIKNIQYF
TGCAGTGCTTCCGACAGGGGCGGGATCAAAAACATTCAGTACTTC
>TRBV12-3/TRBV12-4|TRBJ2-5|-|-
CASSLGPPLETQYF
TGTGCCAGCAGTTTAGGGCCCCCTTTGGAGACCCAGTACTTC
>TRBV6-5|TRBJ1-1|-|few
CASSARTSVAFF
TGTGCCAGCAGTGCCCGGACAAGCGTAGCTTTCTTT
>TRBV29-1|TRBJ2-1|TRBD2|few
CSVPGTTYNEQFF
TGCAGCGTTCCTGGGACTACCTACAATGAGCAGTTCTTC